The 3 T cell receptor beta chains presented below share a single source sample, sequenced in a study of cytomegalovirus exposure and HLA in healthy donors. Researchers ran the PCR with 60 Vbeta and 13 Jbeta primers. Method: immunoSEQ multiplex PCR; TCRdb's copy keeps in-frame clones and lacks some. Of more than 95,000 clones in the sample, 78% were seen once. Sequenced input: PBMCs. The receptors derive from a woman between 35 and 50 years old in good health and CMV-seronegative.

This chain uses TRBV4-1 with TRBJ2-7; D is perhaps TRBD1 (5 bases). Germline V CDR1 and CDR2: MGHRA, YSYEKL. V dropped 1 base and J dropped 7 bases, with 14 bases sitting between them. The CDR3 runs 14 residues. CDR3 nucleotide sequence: TGCGCCAGCAGCCAAGGACAGACGACCAGGGAGCAGTACTTC. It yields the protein CASSQGQTTREQYF.

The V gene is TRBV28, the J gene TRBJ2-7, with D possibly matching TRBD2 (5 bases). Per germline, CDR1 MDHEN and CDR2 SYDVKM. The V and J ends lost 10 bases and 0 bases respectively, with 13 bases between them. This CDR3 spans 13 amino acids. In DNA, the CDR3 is TGTGCCACCCTAGCATCCCCCTCCTACGAGCAGTACTTC. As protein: CATLASPSYEQYF.

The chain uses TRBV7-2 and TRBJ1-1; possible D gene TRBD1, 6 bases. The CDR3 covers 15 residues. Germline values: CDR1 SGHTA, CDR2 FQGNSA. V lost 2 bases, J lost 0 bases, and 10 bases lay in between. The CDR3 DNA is TGTGCCAGCAGCTTATTGGGGGCAATGAACACTGAAGCTTTCTTT. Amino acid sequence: CASSLLGAMNTEAFF.